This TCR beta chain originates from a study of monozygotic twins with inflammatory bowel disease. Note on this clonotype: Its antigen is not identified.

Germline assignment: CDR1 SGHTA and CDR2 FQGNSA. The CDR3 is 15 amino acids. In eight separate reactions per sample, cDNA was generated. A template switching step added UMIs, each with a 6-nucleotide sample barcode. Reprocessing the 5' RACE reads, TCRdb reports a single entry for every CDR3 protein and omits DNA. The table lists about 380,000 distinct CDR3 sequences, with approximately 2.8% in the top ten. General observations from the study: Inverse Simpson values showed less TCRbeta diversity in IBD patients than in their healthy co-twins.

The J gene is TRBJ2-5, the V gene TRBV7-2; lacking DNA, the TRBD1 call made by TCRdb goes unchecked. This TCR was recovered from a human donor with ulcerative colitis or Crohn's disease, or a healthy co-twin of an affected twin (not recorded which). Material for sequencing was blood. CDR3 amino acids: CASSRVSGSYETQYF. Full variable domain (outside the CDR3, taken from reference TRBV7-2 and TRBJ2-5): GAGVSQSPSNKVTEKGKDVELRCDPISGHTALYWYRQSLGQGLEFLIYFQGNSAPDKSGLPSDRFSAERTGGSVSTLTIQRTQQEDSAVYLCASSRVSGSYETQYFGPGTRLLVL.